Listed below are T cell receptor beta chains from one sample, sequenced in a study of PD-1 blockade in classical Hodgkin lymphoma. The repertoire was sequenced with immunoSEQ multiplex PCR; TCRdb's copy has only in-frame clones and lacks some. Counted here are more than 10,000 clones, 92% occurring once; the ten biggest clones make up more than 20%. The specimen was peripheral blood mononuclear cells (PBMCs), collected at baseline. Receptors were obtained from a human donor with classical Hodgkin lymphoma. CDR3s include the opening cysteine and the closing phenylalanine or tryptophan. A D gene is named only where the DNA matches it firmly. A row's size may be missing; if present it is once, few, many or a size class.

cdr3_aa: CASSPGQGNPYEQYF; cdr3_nt: TGTGCCAGCTCCCCGGGACAGGGGAACCCCTACGAGCAGTACTTC; v_call: TRBV18; d_call: TRBD1; clone_size: .; j_call: TRBJ2-7
cdr3_aa: CASSEGPGEKLFF; cdr3_nt: TGTGCCAGCAGTGAGGGCCCGGGTGAAAAACTGTTTTTT; v_call: TRBV2; d_call: .; clone_size: .; j_call: TRBJ1-4
cdr3_aa: CASSWERELLTDTQYF; cdr3_nt: TGTGCCAGCAGTTGGGAGCGGGAATTACTCACAGATACGCAGTATTTT; v_call: TRBV28; d_call: TRBD2; clone_size: .; j_call: TRBJ2-3
cdr3_aa: CATSTGVQNTEAFF; cdr3_nt: TGTGCCACCAGTACAGGTGTTCAGAACACTGAAGCTTTCTTT; v_call: TRBV15; d_call: .; clone_size: .; j_call: TRBJ1-1
cdr3_aa: CASREGSYQPQHF; cdr3_nt: TGTGCCAGCCGTGAGGGGTCATATCAGCCCCAGCATTTT; v_call: TRBV27; d_call: .; clone_size: .; j_call: TRBJ1-5
cdr3_aa: CATSRDGGGEYEQYF; cdr3_nt: TGTGCCACCAGCAGAGATGGCGGGGGAGAATACGAGCAGTACTTC; v_call: TRBV15; d_call: TRBD2; clone_size: once; j_call: TRBJ2-7
cdr3_aa: CASRLDIAGSYEQYF; cdr3_nt: TGTGCCAGCAGACTCGACATAGCGGGAAGTTACGAGCAGTACTTC; v_call: TRBV11-2; d_call: TRBD2; clone_size: .; j_call: TRBJ2-7
cdr3_aa: CANHYEQYF; cdr3_nt: TGTGCCAATCACTACGAGCAGTACTTC; v_call: TRBV19; d_call: .; clone_size: .; j_call: TRBJ2-7
cdr3_aa: CASSPSRAGGRNIQYF; cdr3_nt: TGTGCCAGCAGTCCATCTAGGGCAGGGGGCAGGAACATTCAGTACTTC; v_call: TRBV5-4; d_call: TRBD1; clone_size: .; j_call: TRBJ2-4
cdr3_aa: CASSRGTAYEQYF; cdr3_nt: TGTGCCAGCAGCCGCGGGACAGCCTACGAGCAGTACTTC; v_call: TRBV5-6; d_call: .; clone_size: once; j_call: TRBJ2-7
cdr3_aa: CASSARLAGVGETQYF; cdr3_nt: TGTGCCAGCAGCGCAAGACTAGCGGGGGTTGGGGAGACCCAGTACTTC; v_call: TRBV7-8; d_call: TRBD2; clone_size: .; j_call: TRBJ2-5
cdr3_aa: CASTWGRNEQFF; cdr3_nt: TGTGCCAGCACCTGGGGCAGGAATGAGCAGTTCTTC; v_call: TRBV7-9; d_call: .; clone_size: once; j_call: TRBJ2-1
cdr3_aa: CASSILAGGPGELFF; cdr3_nt: TGTGCCAGCAGTATTCTAGCGGGGGGGCCCGGGGAGCTGTTTTTT; v_call: TRBV28; d_call: TRBD2; clone_size: .; j_call: TRBJ2-2
cdr3_aa: CASSQEPSGALQETQYF; cdr3_nt: TGCGCCAGCAGCCAAGAACCTAGCGGGGCCCTCCAAGAGACCCAGTACTTC; v_call: TRBV4-1; d_call: TRBD2; clone_size: .; j_call: TRBJ2-5
cdr3_aa: CAISEPTWTGFEQFF; cdr3_nt: TGTGCCATCAGTGAGCCAACATGGACAGGGTTTGAGCAGTTCTTC; v_call: TRBV10-3; d_call: TRBD1; clone_size: .; j_call: TRBJ2-1
cdr3_aa: CAWSVLGRKTYEQYF; cdr3_nt: TGTGCCTGGAGTGTACTTGGGCGGAAAACCTACGAGCAGTACTTC; v_call: TRBV30; d_call: .; clone_size: .; j_call: TRBJ2-7
cdr3_aa: CAITGLAGGSYEQYF; cdr3_nt: TGTGCCATCACAGGACTAGCGGGAGGTAGCTACGAGCAGTACTTC; v_call: TRBV10-3; d_call: TRBD2; clone_size: .; j_call: TRBJ2-7
cdr3_aa: CASSLSGTVERRDTQYF; cdr3_nt: TGTGCCAGCTCACTATCCGGGACAGTGGAAAGGAGGGATACGCAGTATTTT; v_call: TRBV18; d_call: TRBD1; clone_size: .; j_call: TRBJ2-3
cdr3_aa: CASKSTGMDTEAFF; cdr3_nt: TGTGCCAGCAAATCGACAGGGATGGACACTGAAGCTTTCTTT; v_call: TRBV27; d_call: TRBD1; clone_size: few; j_call: TRBJ1-1
cdr3_aa: CASSLTREPPDTQYF; cdr3_nt: TGTGCCAGCAGCTTAACGAGGGAGCCTCCAGATACGCAGTATTTT; v_call: TRBV7-9; d_call: .; clone_size: .; j_call: TRBJ2-3
cdr3_aa: CASAGDNEDTQYF; cdr3_nt: TGCGCCAGTGCCGGGGATAATGAAGATACGCAGTATTTT; v_call: TRBV5-1; d_call: .; clone_size: .; j_call: TRBJ2-3
cdr3_aa: CAIRGTSDEQYF; cdr3_nt: TGTGCCATCAGGGGGACATCCGACGAGCAGTACTTC; v_call: TRBV10-3; d_call: .; clone_size: .; j_call: TRBJ2-7
cdr3_aa: CASSFDPQRQARGGYTF; cdr3_nt: TGTGCCAGCAGTTTCGACCCGCAAAGACAGGCGAGGGGTGGCTACACCTTC; v_call: TRBV27; d_call: .; clone_size: .; j_call: TRBJ1-2
cdr3_aa: CSVEDRPTGAQYF; cdr3_nt: TGCAGCGTTGAAGATCGCCCTACTGGCGCCCAGTACTTC; v_call: TRBV29-1; d_call: .; clone_size: medium-sized; j_call: TRBJ2-5
cdr3_aa: CSVAAPGPNYGYTF; cdr3_nt: TGCAGCGTTGCGGCCCCTGGGCCTAACTATGGCTACACCTTC; v_call: TRBV29-1; d_call: .; clone_size: .; j_call: TRBJ1-2
cdr3_aa: CASRLGQGEKLFF; cdr3_nt: TGTGCCAGCAGACTCGGACAGGGAGAAAAACTGTTTTTT; v_call: TRBV6-1; d_call: TRBD1; clone_size: .; j_call: TRBJ1-4
cdr3_aa: CASGFPGQGSYEQYF; cdr3_nt: TGTGCTAGTGGTTTTCCGGGACAGGGGTCCTACGAGCAGTACTTC; v_call: TRBV12-5; d_call: TRBD1; clone_size: .; j_call: TRBJ2-7
cdr3_aa: CASSSLDGLGHGYTF; cdr3_nt: TGTGCCAGCAGTTCCCTCGATGGTCTGGGGCATGGCTACACCTTC; v_call: TRBV6-5; d_call: .; clone_size: .; j_call: TRBJ1-2
cdr3_aa: CASSYYKGQTGELFF; cdr3_nt: TGCGCCTCCAGCTATTATAAAGGGCAGACCGGGGAGCTGTTTTTT; v_call: TRBV5-1; d_call: .; clone_size: .; j_call: TRBJ2-2
cdr3_aa: CASSLGSTDTQYF; cdr3_nt: TGTGCCAGCAGTTTAGGGAGCACAGATACGCAGTATTTT; v_call: TRBV27; d_call: .; clone_size: .; j_call: TRBJ2-3
cdr3_aa: CASSSGGDTQYF; cdr3_nt: TGTGCCAGCAGCTCTGGGGGAGATACGCAGTATTTT; v_call: TRBV7-2; d_call: .; clone_size: .; j_call: TRBJ2-3
cdr3_aa: CASPRTSTDTQYF; cdr3_nt: TGTGCCAGCCCGCGGACTAGCACAGATACGCAGTATTTT; v_call: TRBV7-9; d_call: .; clone_size: once; j_call: TRBJ2-3
cdr3_aa: CASSLRDGTQYF; cdr3_nt: TGTGCCAGTAGTCTTCGGGACGGGACCCAGTACTTC; v_call: TRBV19; d_call: .; clone_size: .; j_call: TRBJ2-5
cdr3_aa: CASSDGTITDTQYF; cdr3_nt: TGTGCCAGCAGCGACGGGACTATCACAGATACGCAGTATTTT; v_call: TRBV5-4; d_call: TRBD2; clone_size: .; j_call: TRBJ2-3
cdr3_aa: CASSSSETGTGETQYF; cdr3_nt: TGCGCCAGCAGCTCGTCCGAAACCGGGACAGGAGAGACCCAGTACTTC; v_call: TRBV5-1; d_call: TRBD1; clone_size: .; j_call: TRBJ2-5
cdr3_aa: CASRTLASGTDTQYF; cdr3_nt: TGTGCCAGCAGGACTCTAGCGAGCGGCACAGATACGCAGTATTTT; v_call: TRBV6-5; d_call: .; clone_size: .; j_call: TRBJ2-3
cdr3_aa: CAWTQGRWTEAFF; cdr3_nt: TGTGCCTGGACCCAGGGAAGATGGACTGAAGCTTTCTTT; v_call: TRBV30; d_call: .; clone_size: .; j_call: TRBJ1-1
cdr3_aa: CASRDDGGSYEQYF; cdr3_nt: TGTGCCAGTAGGGACGACGGCGGCTCCTACGAGCAGTACTTC; v_call: TRBV19; d_call: .; clone_size: once; j_call: TRBJ2-7
cdr3_aa: CASSYGHSTEAFF; cdr3_nt: TGTGCCAGCAGTTACGGGCACTCCACTGAAGCTTTCTTT; v_call: TRBV6-6; d_call: .; clone_size: .; j_call: TRBJ1-1
cdr3_aa: CASSPKWGVDYEQYF; cdr3_nt: TGTGCCAGCAGTCCAAAGTGGGGGGTAGATTACGAGCAGTACTTC; v_call: TRBV25-1; d_call: .; clone_size: .; j_call: TRBJ2-7
cdr3_aa: CASSRGQGVDEQYF; cdr3_nt: TGTGCCAGCAGCCGTGGACAGGGGGTAGACGAGCAGTACTTC; v_call: TRBV5-5; d_call: TRBD1; clone_size: .; j_call: TRBJ2-7
cdr3_aa: CASSQSTVQETQYF; cdr3_nt: TGTGCCAGTAGTCAGTCCACCGTCCAAGAGACCCAGTACTTC; v_call: TRBV19; d_call: .; clone_size: once; j_call: TRBJ2-5
cdr3_aa: CASSHRTPEETQYF; cdr3_nt: TGCGCCAGCAGCCACCGGACCCCGGAAGAGACCCAGTACTTC; v_call: TRBV4-1; d_call: .; clone_size: once; j_call: TRBJ2-5
cdr3_aa: CASSTSPATNEKLFF; cdr3_nt: TGTGCCAGCAGCACCTCACCAGCAACTAATGAAAAACTGTTTTTT; v_call: TRBV9; d_call: .; clone_size: .; j_call: TRBJ1-4
cdr3_aa: CASSEDLRTDTQYF; cdr3_nt: TGCGCCAGCAGCGAGGACCTTCGCACAGATACGCAGTATTTT; v_call: TRBV5-1; d_call: .; clone_size: .; j_call: TRBJ2-3
cdr3_aa: CASSGTGWTGELFF; cdr3_nt: TGTGCCAGCAGTGGGACAGGGTGGACCGGGGAGCTGTTTTTT; v_call: TRBV6-5; d_call: TRBD1; clone_size: .; j_call: TRBJ2-2
cdr3_aa: CASSLVGGEAFF; cdr3_nt: TGTGCCAGCAGCTTAGTGGGCGGCGAGGCTTTCTTT; v_call: TRBV11-3; d_call: .; clone_size: .; j_call: TRBJ1-1
cdr3_aa: CASSLGLAGNYEQYF; cdr3_nt: TGTGCCAGCAGCCTCGGACTAGCGGGAAACTACGAGCAGTACTTC; v_call: TRBV5-4; d_call: TRBD2; clone_size: .; j_call: TRBJ2-7
cdr3_aa: CASSPNLAGDTGELFF; cdr3_nt: TGTGCCAGCAGCCCCAACTTAGCGGGAGACACCGGGGAGCTGTTTTTT; v_call: TRBV7-8; d_call: TRBD2; clone_size: .; j_call: TRBJ2-2
cdr3_aa: CASSTGYNSPLHF; cdr3_nt: TGTGCCAGCAGTACAGGGTATAATTCACCCCTCCACTTT; v_call: TRBV6-5; d_call: .; clone_size: .; j_call: TRBJ1-6
cdr3_aa: CASSPSGIYNEQFF; cdr3_nt: TGTGCCAGCAGCCCCAGCGGGATCTACAATGAGCAGTTCTTC; v_call: TRBV7-9; d_call: TRBD2; clone_size: .; j_call: TRBJ2-1